This TCR beta chain derives from a study of cytomegalovirus exposure and HLA in healthy donors. Notes on the study in general: Previous analysis showed most TCR beta V segments were productive about 87% or about 30% of the time. Analysis performed later found approximately 17,000 TCR beta sequences associated with HLA alleles at 0.05 false discovery rate. Reportedly, cytomegalovirus status was diagnosed with high sensitivity and specificity.

As regards this clone: Its antigen is currently unknown.

The CDR3 has 15 amino acids. CDR1 SEHNR and CDR2 FQNEAQ come from the germline V gene (reference sequence). With V trimmed by 1 base and J by 2 bases, 2 bases remained unmatched. PCR involved 60 Vbeta and 13 Jbeta primers. Sequencing used immunoSEQ multiplex PCR; TCRdb keeps in-frame clones, though not all of them. The table includes under 150,000 clones, roughly three quarters detected once. Each donor was healthy, and each was a bone marrow donor. The origin of this receptor is an older woman in good health and CMV-seronegative. Sequenced input: PBMCs. The chain links TRBV7-9 to TRBJ2-7, with 10 bases lining up with TRBD2. DNA of the CDR3: TGTGCCAGCAGCTTAGACACTAGCGGGGCCTACGAGCAGTACTTC. Amino acid sequence: CASSLDTSGAYEQYF.